This entry concerns a single T cell receptor (beta chain). Between the trimmed V and J ends, which lost 1 base and 10 bases, there was a span of 11 bases. The CDR3 extends over 13 amino acids. Looked up from germline, CDR1 is SGHTA and CDR2 is FQGTGA. Some clones are missing from TCRdb's copy, which holds only in-frame ones; the method was immunoSEQ multiplex PCR. The data show 150,000 to 160,000 clones, roughly 90% seen once. The sample is drawn from a study of T cell responses to AZD1222 COVID-19 vaccine. The rearrangement uses TRBV7-3 and TRBJ2-1; unclear D gene. The clonotype originates from an adult in good health. The sample was peripheral blood, taken on day 0 of AZD1222 vaccination. CDR3 sequence reads: CASSLNGPREQFF. The DNA for the CDR3 is TGTGCCAGCAGCTTAAATGGGCCCCGGGAGCAGTTCTTC.